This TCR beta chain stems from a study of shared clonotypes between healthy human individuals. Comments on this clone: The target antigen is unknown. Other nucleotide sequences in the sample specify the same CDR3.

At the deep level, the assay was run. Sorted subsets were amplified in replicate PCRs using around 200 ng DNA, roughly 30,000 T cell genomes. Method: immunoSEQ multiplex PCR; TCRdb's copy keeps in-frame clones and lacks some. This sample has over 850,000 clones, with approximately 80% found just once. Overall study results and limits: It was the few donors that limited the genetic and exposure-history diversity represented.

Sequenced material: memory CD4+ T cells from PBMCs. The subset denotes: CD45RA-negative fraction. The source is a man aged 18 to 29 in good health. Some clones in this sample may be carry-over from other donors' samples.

In DNA, the CDR3 is TGCGCCAGCAGCTTGGACGTGAACACTGAAGCTTTCTTT. Protein: CASSLDVNTEAFF. The chain joins TRBV5-1 to TRBJ1-1; D uncertain. CDR1 SGHRS and CDR2 YFSETQ come from the germline V gene. The CDR3 loop spans 13 amino acids. The V end lost 0 bases, the J end lost 0 bases, and 3 bases lay between the germline ends.